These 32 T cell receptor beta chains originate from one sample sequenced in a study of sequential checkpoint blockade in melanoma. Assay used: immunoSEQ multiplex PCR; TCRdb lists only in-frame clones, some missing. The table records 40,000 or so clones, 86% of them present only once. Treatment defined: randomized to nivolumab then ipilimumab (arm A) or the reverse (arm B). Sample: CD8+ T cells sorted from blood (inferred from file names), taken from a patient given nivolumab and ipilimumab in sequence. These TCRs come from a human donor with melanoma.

CDR3 coding DNA: TGCAGCGTTGCCGGAGCCAAGAAGTCCTCCTACAATGAGCAGTTCTTC. Translating it yields CSVAGAKKSSYNEQFF. This chain links TRBV29-1 with TRBJ2-1; D not certain. The CDR3 extends over 16 amino acids. Germline V gene data show CDR1 as SQVTM and CDR2 as ANQGSEA. The V end lost 4 bases, the J end lost 0 bases, and 16 bases lay between the germline ends.

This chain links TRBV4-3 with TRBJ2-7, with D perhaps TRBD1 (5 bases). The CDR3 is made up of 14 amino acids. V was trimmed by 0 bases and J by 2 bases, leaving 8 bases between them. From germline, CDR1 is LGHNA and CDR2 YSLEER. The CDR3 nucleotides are TGCGCCAGCAGCCAAGAAATGGGGCCCTACGAGCAGTACGTC. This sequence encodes CASSQEMGPYEQYV.

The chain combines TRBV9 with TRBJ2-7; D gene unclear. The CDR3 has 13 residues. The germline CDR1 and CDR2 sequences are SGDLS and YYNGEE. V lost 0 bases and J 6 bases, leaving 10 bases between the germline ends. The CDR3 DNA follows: TGTGCCAGCAGCGTAGCTCCAGGTGGCGAGCAGTACTTC. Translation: CASSVAPGGEQYF.

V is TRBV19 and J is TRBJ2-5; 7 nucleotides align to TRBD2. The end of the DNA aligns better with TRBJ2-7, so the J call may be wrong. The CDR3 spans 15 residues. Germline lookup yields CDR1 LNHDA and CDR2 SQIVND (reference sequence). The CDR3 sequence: CASSILAGPTYEQYF. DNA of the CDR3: TGTGCCAGTAGTATCTTAGCGGGTCCCACCTACGAGCAGTACTTC.

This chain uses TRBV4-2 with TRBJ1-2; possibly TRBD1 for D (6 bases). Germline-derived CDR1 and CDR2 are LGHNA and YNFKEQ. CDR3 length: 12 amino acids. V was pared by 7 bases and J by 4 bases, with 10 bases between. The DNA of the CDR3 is TGTGCCAGCAACCTAGGGGGCTATGGCTACACCTTC. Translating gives CASNLGGYGYTF.

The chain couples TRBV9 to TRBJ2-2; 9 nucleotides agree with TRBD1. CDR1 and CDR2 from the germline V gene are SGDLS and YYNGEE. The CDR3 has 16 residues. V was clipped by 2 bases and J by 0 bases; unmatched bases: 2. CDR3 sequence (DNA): TGTGCCAGCAGCGTTTGGGACAGGGCGAACACCGGGGAGCTGTTTTTT. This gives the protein CASSVWDRANTGELFF.

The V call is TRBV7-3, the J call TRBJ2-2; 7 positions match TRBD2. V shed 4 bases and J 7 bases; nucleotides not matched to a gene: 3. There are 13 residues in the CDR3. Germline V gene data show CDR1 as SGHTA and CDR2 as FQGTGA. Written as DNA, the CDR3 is TGTGCCAGCAGCTGGGGGGGGATCGGGGAGCTGTTTTTT. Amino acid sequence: CASSWGGIGELFF. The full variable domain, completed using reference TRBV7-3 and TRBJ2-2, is GAGVSQTPSNKVTEKGKYVELRCDPISGHTALYWYRQSLGQGPEFLIYFQGTGAADDSGLPNDRFFAVRPEGSVSTLKIQRTERGDSAVYLCASSWGGIGELFFGEGSRLTVL.

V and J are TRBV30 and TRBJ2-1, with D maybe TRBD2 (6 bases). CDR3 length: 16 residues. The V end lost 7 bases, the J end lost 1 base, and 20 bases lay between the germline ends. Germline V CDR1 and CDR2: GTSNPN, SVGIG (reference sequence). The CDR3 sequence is CASLRWGLRSYNEQFF. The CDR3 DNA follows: TGTGCCTCATTGCGGTGGGGACTCCGTTCCTACAATGAGCAGTTCTTC. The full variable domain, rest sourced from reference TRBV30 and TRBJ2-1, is SQTIHQWPATLVQPVGSPLSLECTVEGTSNPNLYWYRQAAGRGLQLLFYSVGIGQISSEVPQNLSASRPQDRQFILSSKKLLLSDSGFYLCASLRWGLRSYNEQFFGPGTRLTVL.

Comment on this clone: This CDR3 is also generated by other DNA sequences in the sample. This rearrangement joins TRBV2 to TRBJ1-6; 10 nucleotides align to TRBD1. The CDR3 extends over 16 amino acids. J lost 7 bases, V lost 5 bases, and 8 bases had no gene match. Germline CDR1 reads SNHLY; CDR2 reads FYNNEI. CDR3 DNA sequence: TGTGCCAGCAGTAGACCGAGGGACAGGGGCAATTCACCCCTCCACTTT. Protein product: CASSRPRDRGNSPLHF.

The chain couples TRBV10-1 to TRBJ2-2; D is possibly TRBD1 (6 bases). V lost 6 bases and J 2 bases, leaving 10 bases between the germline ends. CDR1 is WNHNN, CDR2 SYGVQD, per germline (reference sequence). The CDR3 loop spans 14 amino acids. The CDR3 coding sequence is TGCGCCAGCAGGGACAGTGTTAACACCGGGGAGCTGTTTTTT. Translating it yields CASRDSVNTGELFF.

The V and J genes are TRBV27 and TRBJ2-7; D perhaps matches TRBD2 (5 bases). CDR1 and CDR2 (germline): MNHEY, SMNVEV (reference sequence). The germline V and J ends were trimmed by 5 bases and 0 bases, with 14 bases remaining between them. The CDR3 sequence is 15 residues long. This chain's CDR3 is CASSPRGGSSYEQYF. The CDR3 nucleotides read TGTGCCAGCAGTCCCCGGGGTGGGAGCTCCTACGAGCAGTACTTC.

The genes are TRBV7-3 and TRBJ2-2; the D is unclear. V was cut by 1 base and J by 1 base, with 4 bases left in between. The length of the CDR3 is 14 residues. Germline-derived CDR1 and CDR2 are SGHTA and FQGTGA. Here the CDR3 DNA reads TGTGCCAGCAGCTTAAGGCTGAACACCGGGGAGCTGTTTTTT. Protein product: CASSLRLNTGELFF.

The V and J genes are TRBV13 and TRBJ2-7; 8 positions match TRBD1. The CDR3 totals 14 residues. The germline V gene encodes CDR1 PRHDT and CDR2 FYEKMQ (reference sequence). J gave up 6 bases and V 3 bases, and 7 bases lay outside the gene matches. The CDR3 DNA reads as TGTGCCAGCAGCTTGACAGGGGAAGTCAGCGAGCAGTACTTC. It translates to CASSLTGEVSEQYF. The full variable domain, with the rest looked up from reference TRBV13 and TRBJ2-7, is AAGVIQSPRHLIKEKRETATLKCYPIPRHDTVYWYQQGPGQDPQFLISFYEKMQSDKGSIPDRFSAQQFSDYHSELNMSSLELGDSALYFCASSLTGEVSEQYFGPGTRLTVT.

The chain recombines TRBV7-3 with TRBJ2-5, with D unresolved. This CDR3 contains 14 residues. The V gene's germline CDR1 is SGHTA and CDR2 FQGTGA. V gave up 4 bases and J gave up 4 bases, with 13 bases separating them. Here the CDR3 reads CASSSGYPGETQYF. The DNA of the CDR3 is TGTGCCAGCAGCTCTGGTTACCCGGGAGAGACCCAGTACTTC.

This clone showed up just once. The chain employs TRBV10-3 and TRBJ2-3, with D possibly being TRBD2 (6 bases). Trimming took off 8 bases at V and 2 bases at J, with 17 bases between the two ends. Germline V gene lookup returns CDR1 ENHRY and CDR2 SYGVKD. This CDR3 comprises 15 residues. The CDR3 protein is CAIWDGSGFTDTQYF. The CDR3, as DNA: TGTGCCATCTGGGACGGGAGTGGTTTCACAGATACGCAGTATTTT.

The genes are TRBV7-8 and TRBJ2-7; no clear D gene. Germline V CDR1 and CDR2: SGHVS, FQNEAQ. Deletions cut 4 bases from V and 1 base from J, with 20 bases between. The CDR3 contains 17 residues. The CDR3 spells CASSSPRFQAISYEQYF. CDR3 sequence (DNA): TGTGCCAGCAGCTCCCCCAGGTTTCAGGCGATATCCTACGAGCAGTACTTC. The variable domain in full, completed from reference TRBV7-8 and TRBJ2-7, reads GAGVSQSPRYKVAKRGQDVALRCDPISGHVSLFWYQQALGQGPEFLTYFQNEAQLDKSGLPSDRFFAERPEGSVSTLKIQRTQQEDSAVYLCASSSPRFQAISYEQYFGPGTRLTVT.

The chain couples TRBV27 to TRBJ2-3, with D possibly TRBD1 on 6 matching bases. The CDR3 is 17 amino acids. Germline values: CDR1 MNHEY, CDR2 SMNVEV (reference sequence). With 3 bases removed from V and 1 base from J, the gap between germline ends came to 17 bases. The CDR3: CASSFANRASGTDTQYF. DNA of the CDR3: TGTGCCAGCAGTTTCGCTAACAGGGCTTCGGGCACAGATACGCAGTATTTT.

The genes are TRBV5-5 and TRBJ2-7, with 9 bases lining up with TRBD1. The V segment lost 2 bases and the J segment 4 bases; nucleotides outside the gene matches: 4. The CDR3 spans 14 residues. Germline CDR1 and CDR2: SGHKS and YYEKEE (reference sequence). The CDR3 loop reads CASSFGTGMYEQYF. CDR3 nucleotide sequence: TGTGCCAGCAGCTTCGGGACAGGGATGTACGAGCAGTACTTC.

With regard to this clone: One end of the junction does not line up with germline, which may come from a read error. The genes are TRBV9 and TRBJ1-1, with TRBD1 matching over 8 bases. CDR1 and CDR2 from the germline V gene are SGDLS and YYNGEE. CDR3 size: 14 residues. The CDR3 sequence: CASSTTDRVRAPSF. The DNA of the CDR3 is TGTGCCAGCAGCACTACGGACAGGGTGAGGGCCCCCTCCTTT.

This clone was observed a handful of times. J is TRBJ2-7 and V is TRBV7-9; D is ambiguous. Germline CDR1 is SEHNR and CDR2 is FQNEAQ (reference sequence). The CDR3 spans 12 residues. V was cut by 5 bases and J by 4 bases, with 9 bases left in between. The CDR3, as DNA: TGTGCCAGCAGCCAAGCTAGGTACGAGCAGTACTTC. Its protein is CASSQARYEQYF. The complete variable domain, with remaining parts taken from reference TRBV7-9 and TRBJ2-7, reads DTGVSQNPRHKITKRGQNVTFRCDPISEHNRLYWYRQTLGQGPEFLTYFQNEAQLEKSRLLSDRFSAERPKGSFSTLEIQRTEQGDSAMYLCASSQARYEQYFGPGTRLTVT.

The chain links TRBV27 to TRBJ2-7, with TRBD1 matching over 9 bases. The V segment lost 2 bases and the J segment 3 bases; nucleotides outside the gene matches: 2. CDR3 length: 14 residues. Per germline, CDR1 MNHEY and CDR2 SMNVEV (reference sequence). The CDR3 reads CASSLGTGSYEQYF. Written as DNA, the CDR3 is TGTGCCAGCAGTTTAGGGACAGGGAGCTACGAGCAGTACTTC.

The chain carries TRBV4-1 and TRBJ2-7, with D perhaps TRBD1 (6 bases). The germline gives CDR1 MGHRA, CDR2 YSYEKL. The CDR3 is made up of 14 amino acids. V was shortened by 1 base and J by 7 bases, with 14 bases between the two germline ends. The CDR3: CASSQVAGADEQYF. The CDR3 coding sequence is TGCGCCAGCAGCCAAGTTGCAGGGGCGGATGAGCAGTACTTC.

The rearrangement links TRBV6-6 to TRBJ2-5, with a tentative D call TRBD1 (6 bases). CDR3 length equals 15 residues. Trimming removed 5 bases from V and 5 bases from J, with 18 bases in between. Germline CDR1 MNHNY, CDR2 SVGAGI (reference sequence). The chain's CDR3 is CASSNMDSRVETQYF. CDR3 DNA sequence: TGTGCCAGCAGTAACATGGACAGTAGGGTGGAGACCCAGTACTTC.

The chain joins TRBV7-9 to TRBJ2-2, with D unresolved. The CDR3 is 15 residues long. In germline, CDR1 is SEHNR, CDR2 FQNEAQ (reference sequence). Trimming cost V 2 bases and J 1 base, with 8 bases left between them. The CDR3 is CASSLLQMNTGELFF. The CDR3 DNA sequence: TGTGCCAGCAGCTTATTGCAGATGAACACCGGGGAGCTGTTTTTT.

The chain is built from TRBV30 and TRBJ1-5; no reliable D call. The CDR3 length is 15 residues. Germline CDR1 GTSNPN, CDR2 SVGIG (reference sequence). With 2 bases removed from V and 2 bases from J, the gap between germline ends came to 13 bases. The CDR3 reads CAWSLKIGGNQPQHF. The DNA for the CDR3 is TGTGCCTGGAGTCTAAAGATTGGTGGCAATCAGCCCCAGCATTTT.

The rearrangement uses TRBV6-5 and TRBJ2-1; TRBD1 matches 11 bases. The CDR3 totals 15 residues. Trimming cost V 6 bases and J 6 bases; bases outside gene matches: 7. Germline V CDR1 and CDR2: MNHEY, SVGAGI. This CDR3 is CASSTGTGGSNEQFF. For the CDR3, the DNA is TGTGCCAGCAGCACCGGGACAGGGGGATCCAATGAGCAGTTCTTC.

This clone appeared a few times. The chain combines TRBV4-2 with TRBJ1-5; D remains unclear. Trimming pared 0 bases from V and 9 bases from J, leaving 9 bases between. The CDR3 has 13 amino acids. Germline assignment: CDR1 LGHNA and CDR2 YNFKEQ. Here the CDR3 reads CASSQDPGSPQHF. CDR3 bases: TGTGCCAGCAGCCAAGATCCAGGATCGCCCCAGCATTTT.

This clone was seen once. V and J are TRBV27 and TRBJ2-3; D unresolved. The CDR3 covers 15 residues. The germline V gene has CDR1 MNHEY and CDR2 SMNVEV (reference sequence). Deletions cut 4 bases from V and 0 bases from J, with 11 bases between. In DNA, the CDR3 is TGTGCCAGCAGTTACTTAGCTTCTAGCACAGATACGCAGTATTTT. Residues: CASSYLASSTDTQYF.

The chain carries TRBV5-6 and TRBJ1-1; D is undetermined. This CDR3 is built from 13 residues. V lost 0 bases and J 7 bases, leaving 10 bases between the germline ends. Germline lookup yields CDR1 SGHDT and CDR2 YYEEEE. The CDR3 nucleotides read TGTGCCAGCAGCTTGGCCGCGAAGATTGAAGCTTTCTTT. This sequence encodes CASSLAAKIEAFF.

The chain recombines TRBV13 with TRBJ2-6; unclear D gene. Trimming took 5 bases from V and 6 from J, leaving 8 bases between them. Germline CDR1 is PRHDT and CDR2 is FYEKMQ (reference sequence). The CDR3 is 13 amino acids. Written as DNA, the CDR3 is TGTGCCAGCAGCCCCCGCGAGGCCAACGTCCTGACTTTC. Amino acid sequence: CASSPREANVLTF.

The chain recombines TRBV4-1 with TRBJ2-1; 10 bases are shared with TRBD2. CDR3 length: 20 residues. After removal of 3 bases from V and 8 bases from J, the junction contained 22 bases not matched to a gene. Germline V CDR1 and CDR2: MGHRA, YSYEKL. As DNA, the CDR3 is TGCGCCAGCAGCCATAAGAGCGGGAGGGCCCTGACGGGACTGCTGGATGAGCAGTTCTTC. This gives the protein CASSHKSGRALTGLLDEQFF.

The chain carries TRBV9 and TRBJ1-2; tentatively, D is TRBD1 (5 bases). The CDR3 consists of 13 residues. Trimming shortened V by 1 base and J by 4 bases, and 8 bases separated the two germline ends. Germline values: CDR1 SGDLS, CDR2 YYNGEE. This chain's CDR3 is CASSVPGIYGYTF. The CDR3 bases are TGTGCCAGCAGCGTACCAGGGATCTATGGCTACACCTTC.